This entry is about one T cell receptor beta chain. Primers used in a second PCR of about 6 to 12 cycles were a sample-barcoded 5' primer and a J-beta primer mix. Carrying 12 random nucleotides, a template-switch adaptor labeled each individual cDNA molecule. TCRdb reanalysed the 5' RACE reads using MiXCR and keeps one entry per CDR3 protein. The sample includes fewer than 950,000 distinct CDR3 sequences, around 34% seen only once; the top ten take 13%. At least 6.5 million PBMCs were isolated per sample. This entry comes from a study of blood T cells in healthy people across ages. CDR3 size: 14 residues. Trimming at V came to 8 bases and at J to 6 bases, leaving 14 bases not matched to a gene. Germline values: CDR1 DFQATT, CDR2 SNEGSKA (reference sequence).

The receptor comes from a man between 18 and 29 years old in good health. J is TRBJ2-3 and V is TRBV20-1, with 7 bases fitting TRBD2. Sequenced: blood. The CDR3 region has the DNA TGCAGTTCCCCCGGGCGGGGGAATTTCGATACGCAGTATTTT. Its protein is CSSPGRGNFDTQYF.